This T cell receptor (beta chain) stems from a study of T cell repertoires in cytomegalovirus infection (dated by TCRdb to about 2019). A note on the overall study: Alongside well-studied HLA-B-restricted epitopes, the peptide stimulations were aimed at recently identified HLA-C-restricted CMV epitopes, whose presentation resists viral immunomodulation. Because public TCR beta signatures pointed to carriage of CMV infection together with the matching HLA type, the HLA type of each donor mattered for the analysis. Results the study describes overall, beyond this receptor: In both this cohort and an independent cohort of 352 donors, the cumulative frequency of public TCR beta family members distinguished carriers of CMV infection plus the relevant HLA type. The ex vivo response was dominated by HLA-C-restricted CMV-specific TCR beta clonotypes, which also provided the single most frequent clonotype in two of eight donors.

The instrument was an Illumina HiSeq 1500. In TCRdb, the public reads were trimmed at Q25 with fastp and aligned with MiXCR, with productive beta chains retained. Each CDR3 protein appears once, grouped with its most common genes and DNA. For this sample the table gives 600,000 to 700,000 distinct CDR3 sequences, of which roughly 36% were detected only once. The top ten constitute 15% to 20% of the sample. The sample's treatment or condition label is to be understood as: in vitro stimulation with specific CMV peptide epitopes to enrich CMV-specific T cells. This clonotype was observed many times. Its antigen is currently not known. The sample holds no much larger clone one base away, and base qualities are not on file. The sequencing here drew on cultured PBMCs, taken from culture after CMV antigen stimulation. The sequence was collected from a human donor in good health (CMV status not recorded). Some clones in this sample may be carry-over from other donors' samples.

The CDR3 reads CASRLSLLGSEAFF. The sequenced DNA: TGTGCCAGCAGATTAAGTCTCCTTGGGAGTGAAGCTTTCTTT. The rearranged chain carries TRBV7-2 and TRBJ1-1; the D gene remains uncertain. V sheds 6 bases and J sheds 7 bases, leaving 18 bases between their ends. The germline V gene specifies SGHTA as CDR1 and FQGNSA as CDR2. From the cysteine up to the phenylalanine, the CDR3 has a length of 14 residues. Just the 42-base CDR3 DNA is kept, in frame starting at base 1. Extended through the reference TRBV7-2 and TRBJ1-1 proteins, this CDR3 yields the full variable domain: GAGVSQSPSNKVTEKGKDVELRCDPISGHTALYWYRQSLGQGLEFLIYFQGNSAPDKSGLPSDRFSAERTGGSVSTLTIQRTQQEDSAVYLCASRLSLLGSEAFFGQGTRLTVV.